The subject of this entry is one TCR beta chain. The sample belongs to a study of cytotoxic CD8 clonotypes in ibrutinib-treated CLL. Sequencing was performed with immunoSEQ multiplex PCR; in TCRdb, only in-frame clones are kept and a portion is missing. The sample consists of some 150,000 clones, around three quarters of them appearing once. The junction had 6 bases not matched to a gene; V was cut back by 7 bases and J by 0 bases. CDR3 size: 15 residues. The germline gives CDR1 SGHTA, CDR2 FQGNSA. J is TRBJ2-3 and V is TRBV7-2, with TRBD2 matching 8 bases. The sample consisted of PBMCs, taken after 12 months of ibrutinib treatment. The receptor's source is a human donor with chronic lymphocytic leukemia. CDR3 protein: CASTGGGTSTDTQYF. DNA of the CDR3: TGTGCCAGCACTGGCGGGGGGACTAGCACAGATACGCAGTATTTT.